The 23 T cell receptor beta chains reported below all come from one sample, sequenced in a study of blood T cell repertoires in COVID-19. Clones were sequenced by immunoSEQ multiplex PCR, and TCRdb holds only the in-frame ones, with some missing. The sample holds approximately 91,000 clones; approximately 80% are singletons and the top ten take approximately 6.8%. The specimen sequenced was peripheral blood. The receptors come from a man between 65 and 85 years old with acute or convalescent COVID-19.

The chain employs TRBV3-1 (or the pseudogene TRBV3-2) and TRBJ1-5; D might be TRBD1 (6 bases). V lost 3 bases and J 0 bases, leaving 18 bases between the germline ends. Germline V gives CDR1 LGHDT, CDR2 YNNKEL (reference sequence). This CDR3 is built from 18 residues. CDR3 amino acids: CASSQGAPDTFSNQPQHF. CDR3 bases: TGTGCCAGCAGCCAGGGGGCTCCCGACACGTTTAGCAATCAGCCCCAGCATTTT.

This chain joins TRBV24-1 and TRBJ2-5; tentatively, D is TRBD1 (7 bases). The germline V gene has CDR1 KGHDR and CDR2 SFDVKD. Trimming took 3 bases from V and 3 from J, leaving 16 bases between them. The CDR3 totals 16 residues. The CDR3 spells CATSDPGGLGKETQYF. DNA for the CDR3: TGTGCCACCAGTGATCCAGGGGGGCTCGGAAAAGAGACCCAGTACTTC.

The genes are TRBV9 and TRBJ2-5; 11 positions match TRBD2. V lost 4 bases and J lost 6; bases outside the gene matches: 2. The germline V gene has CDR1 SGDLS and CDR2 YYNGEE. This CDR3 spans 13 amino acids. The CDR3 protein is CASSSSGGKTQYF. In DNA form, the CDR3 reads TGTGCCAGCAGCTCTAGCGGGGGGAAGACCCAGTACTTC.

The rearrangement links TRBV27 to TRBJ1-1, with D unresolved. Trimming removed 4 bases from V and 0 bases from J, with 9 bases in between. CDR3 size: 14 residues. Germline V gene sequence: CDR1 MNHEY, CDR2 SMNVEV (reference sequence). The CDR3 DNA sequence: TGTGCCAGCAGTTCCGCGAGGTTGAACACTGAAGCTTTCTTT. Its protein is CASSSARLNTEAFF.

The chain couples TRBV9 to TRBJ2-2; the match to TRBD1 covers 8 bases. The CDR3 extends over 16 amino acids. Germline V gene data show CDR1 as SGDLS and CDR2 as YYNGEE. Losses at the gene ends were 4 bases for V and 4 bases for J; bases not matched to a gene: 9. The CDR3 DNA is TGTGCCAGCAGCCTTGGGACAGGAACGGGCACCGGGGAGCTGTTTTTT. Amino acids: CASSLGTGTGTGELFF.

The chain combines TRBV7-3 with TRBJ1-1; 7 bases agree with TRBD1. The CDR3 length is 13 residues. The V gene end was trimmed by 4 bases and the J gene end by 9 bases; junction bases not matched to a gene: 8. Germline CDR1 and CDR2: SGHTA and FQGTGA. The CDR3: CASSSQGQSKAFF. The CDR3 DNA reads TGTGCCAGCAGCTCTCAGGGACAGTCAAAAGCTTTCTTT.

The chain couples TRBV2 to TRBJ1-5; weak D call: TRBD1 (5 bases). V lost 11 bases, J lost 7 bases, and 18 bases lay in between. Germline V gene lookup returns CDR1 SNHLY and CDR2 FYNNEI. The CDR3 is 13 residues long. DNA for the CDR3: TGTGCCGGGTCCCGGGACTTATGGCAGCCCCAGCATTTT. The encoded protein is CAGSRDLWQPQHF. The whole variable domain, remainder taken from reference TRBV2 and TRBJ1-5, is EPEVTQTPSHQVTQMGQEVILRCVPISNHLYFYWYRQILGQKVEFLVSFYNNEISEKSEIFDDQFSVERPDGSNFTLKIRSTKLEDSAMYFCAGSRDLWQPQHFGDGTRLSIL.

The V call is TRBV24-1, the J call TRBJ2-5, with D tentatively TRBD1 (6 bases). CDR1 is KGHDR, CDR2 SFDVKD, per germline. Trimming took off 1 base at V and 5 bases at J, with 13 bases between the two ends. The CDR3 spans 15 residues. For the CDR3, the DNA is TGTGCCACCAGTGATTTCATATCAGGGGCCGAGACCCAGTACTTC. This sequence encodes CATSDFISGAETQYF.

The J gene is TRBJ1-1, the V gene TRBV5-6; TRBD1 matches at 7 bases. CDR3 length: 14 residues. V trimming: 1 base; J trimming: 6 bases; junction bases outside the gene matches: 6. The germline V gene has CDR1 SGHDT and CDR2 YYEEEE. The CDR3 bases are TGTGCCAGCAGCTTGTATCGACAGGGCGCTGAAGCTTTCTTT. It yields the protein CASSLYRQGAEAFF.

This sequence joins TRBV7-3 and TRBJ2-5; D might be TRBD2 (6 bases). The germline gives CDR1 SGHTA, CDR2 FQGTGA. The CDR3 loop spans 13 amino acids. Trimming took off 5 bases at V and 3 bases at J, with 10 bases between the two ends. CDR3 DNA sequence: TGTGCCAGCAGCCTGACTAGGGAAGAGACCCAGTACTTC. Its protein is CASSLTREETQYF.

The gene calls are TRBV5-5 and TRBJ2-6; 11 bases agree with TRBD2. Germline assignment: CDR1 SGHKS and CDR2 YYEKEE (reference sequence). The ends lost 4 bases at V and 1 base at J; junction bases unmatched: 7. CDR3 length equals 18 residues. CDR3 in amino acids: CASSPRVAGGSGANVLTF. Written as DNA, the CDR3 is TGTGCCAGCAGCCCTCGGGTAGCGGGAGGGTCTGGGGCCAACGTCCTGACTTTC.

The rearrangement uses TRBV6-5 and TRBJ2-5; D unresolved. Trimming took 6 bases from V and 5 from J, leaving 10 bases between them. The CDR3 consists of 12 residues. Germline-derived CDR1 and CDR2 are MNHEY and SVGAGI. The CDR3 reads CASRDDTETQYF. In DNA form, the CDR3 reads TGTGCCAGCAGAGACGACACGGAGACCCAGTACTTC.

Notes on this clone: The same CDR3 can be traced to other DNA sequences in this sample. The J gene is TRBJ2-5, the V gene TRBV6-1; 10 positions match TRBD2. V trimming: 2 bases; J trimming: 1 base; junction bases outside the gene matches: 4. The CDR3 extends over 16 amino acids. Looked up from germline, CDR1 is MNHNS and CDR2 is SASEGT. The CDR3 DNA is TGTGCCAGCAGTGAATTAGCGGGGGGACCCCAAGAGACCCAGTACTTC. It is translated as CASSELAGGPQETQYF.

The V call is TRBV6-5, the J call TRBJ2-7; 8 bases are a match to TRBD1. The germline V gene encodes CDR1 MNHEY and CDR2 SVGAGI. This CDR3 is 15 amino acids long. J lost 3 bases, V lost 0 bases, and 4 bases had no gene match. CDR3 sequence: CASSYSAGGNYEQYF. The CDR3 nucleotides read TGTGCCAGCAGTTACTCGGCAGGGGGCAACTACGAGCAGTACTTC.

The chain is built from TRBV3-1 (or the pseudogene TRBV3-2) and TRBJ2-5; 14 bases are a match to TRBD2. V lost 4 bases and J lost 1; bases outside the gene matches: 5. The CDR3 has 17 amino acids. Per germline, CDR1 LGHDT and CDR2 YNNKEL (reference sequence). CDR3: CASSLKGLAGAQETQYF. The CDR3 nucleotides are TGTGCCAGCAGCCTTAAGGGACTAGCGGGGGCCCAAGAGACCCAGTACTTC.

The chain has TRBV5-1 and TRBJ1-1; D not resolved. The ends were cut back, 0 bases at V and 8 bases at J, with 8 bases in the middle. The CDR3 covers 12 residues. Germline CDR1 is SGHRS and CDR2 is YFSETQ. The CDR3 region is CASSLEGGEAFF. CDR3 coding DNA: TGCGCCAGCAGCTTGGAAGGAGGGGAAGCTTTCTTT.

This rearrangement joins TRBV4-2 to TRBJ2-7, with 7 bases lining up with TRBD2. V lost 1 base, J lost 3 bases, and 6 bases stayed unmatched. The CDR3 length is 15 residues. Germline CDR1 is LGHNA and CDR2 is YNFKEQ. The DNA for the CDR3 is TGTGCCAGCAGCCAAGGGCCAGCGGGATTCTACGAGCAGTACTTC. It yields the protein CASSQGPAGFYEQYF.

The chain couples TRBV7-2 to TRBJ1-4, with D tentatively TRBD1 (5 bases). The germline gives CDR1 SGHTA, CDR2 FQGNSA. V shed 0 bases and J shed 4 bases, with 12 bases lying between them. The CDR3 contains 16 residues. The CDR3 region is CASSLAGGTYNEKLFF. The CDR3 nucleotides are TGTGCCAGCAGCTTAGCCGGGGGGACTTATAATGAAAAACTGTTTTTT.

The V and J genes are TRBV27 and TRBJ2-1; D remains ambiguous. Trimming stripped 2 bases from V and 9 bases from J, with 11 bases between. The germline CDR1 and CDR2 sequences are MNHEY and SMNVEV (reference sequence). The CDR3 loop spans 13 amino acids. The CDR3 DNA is TGTGCCAGCAGTTTAAAACTTCATGGTGAGCAGTTCTTC. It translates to CASSLKLHGEQFF.

CDR3 sequence reads: CASSREGAQAPSEQFF. Written as DNA, the CDR3 is TGTGCCAGCTCCCGAGAGGGGGCGCAGGCACCATCCGAGCAGTTCTTC. The rearrangement uses TRBV18 and TRBJ2-1; 7 nucleotides align to TRBD1. J lost 10 bases, V lost 6 bases, and 18 bases had no gene match. From germline, CDR1 is KGHSH and CDR2 LQKENI. There are 16 residues in the CDR3.

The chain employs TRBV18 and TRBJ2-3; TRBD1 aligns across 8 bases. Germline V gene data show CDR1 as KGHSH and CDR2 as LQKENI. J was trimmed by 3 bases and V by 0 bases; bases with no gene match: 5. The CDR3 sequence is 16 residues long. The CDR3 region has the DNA TGTGCCAGCTCACCACCGAGAGACAGGGGAACAGATACGCAGTATTTT. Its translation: CASSPPRDRGTDTQYF.

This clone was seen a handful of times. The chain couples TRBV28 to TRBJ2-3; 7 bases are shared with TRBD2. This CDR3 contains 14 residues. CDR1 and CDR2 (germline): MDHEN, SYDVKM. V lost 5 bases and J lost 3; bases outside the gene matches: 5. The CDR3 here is CASSPAGVTDTQYF. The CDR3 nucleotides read TGTGCCAGCAGTCCGGCGGGGGTAACAGATACGCAGTATTTT.

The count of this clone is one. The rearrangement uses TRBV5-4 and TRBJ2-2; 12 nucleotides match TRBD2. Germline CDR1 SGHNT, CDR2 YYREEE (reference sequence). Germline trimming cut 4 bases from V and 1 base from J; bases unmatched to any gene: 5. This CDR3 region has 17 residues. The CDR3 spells CASSPLAGGLNTGELFF. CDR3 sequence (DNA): TGTGCCAGCAGCCCACTAGCGGGAGGCCTGAACACCGGGGAGCTGTTTTTT.